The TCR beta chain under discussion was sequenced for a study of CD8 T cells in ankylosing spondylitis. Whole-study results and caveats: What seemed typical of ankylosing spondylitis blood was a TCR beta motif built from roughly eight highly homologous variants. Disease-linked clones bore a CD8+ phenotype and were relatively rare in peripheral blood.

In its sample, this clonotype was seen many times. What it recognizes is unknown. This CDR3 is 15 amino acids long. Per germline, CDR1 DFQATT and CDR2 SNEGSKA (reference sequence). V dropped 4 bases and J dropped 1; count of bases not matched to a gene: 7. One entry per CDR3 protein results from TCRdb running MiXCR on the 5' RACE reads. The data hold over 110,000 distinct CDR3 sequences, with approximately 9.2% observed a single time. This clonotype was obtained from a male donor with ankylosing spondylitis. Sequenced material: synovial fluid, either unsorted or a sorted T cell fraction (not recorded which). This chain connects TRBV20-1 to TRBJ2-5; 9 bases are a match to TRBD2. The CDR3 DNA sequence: TGCAGTGCTAAGCGTCCTAGCGGGGTCCAAGAGACCCAGTACTTC. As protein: CSAKRPSGVQETQYF.